Given below is one T cell receptor beta chain in context. No cognate antigen has been identified for it. The record has no base qualities; no much larger clone is one base away. The data derive from a study of TIL therapy for anti-PD-1-resistant metastatic lung cancer (dated by TCRdb to about 2021). With regard to the full study: Tumors were collected before any PD-1/PD-L1 blockade, after which patients were given nivolumab, and patients who progressed were given lymphodepletion, an infusion of expanded TIL and IL-2. A median age of approximately 50 years (range about 35-75) and a median tumor PD-L1 proportion score of 6% to 7% were recorded among enrolled patients. The cohort was composed predominantly of lung adenocarcinoma, with several EGFR-mutant and two ALK-rearranged tumors included, and half of patients were identified as current or former smokers. Across the cohort, whole-exome sequencing showed a median non-synonymous tumor mutation burden of approximately 1.5 mutations per megabase. Clonotypes were tracked across tumor, expanded TIL product and serial blood samples by T cell receptor beta sequencing of tumor and peripheral blood.

Counted from cysteine to phenylalanine, this CDR3 has 19 amino acids. Only the CDR3 DNA stays, 57 bases, in frame from base 1. CDR1 and CDR2, looked up from the germline V gene, are LGHNA and YSLEER. V is pruned by 2 bases and J by 1 base, leaving 15 bases of the junction without a gene match. The time point tag for this specimen amounts to: pre-treatment sample, taken before nivolumab and TIL therapy. Between October 2017 and 2020, a dual-center phase I trial enrolled adults who had stage 4 NSCLC. The samples were obtained from a phase I trial that was single-arm and open-label and tested tumor-infiltrating lymphocyte therapy combined with nivolumab in advanced non-small cell lung cancer. Blood mononuclear cells from EDTA tubes were separated on a Ficoll gradient and snap-frozen as pellets, and DNA was extracted from the cells using a Qiagen mini-prep kit. Using bias-controlled multiplex PCR with the immunoSEQ v3 hsTCRB kit, the TCR beta CDR3 regions were amplified from genomic DNA. TCR libraries were sequenced on an Illumina NextSeq 500 to approximately 2 million read pairs for survey level or roughly 5-6.5 million for deep level. In the paper's pipeline: The immunoSEQ Analyzer software assigned V, D and J genes, filtered out non-productive sequences, and reported clonality. Repertoires were compared by productive Simpson clonality and by the Morisita overlap index of productive TRB rearrangements between infused TIL and blood. The absolute count of a clonotype in blood was estimated by multiplying the lymphocyte count by the CD3+ fraction and by the productive frequency of the clone. Sourced from immuneACCESS, this table was stored by TCRdb with only in-frame sequences that have V and J called. A share of the clones is absent; for the studies checked, an unresolved V gene accounts for under half, and the remainder has no known explanation. V and J calls plus clone size are reproduced from that table; the DNA served to infer D and trimming. Within this sample are about 59,000 clones, with more than 60% of them counted one time only. The ten largest clonotypes hold about 1.8% of the sample.

Beyond this particular receptor, the publication reports: Infused TIL clonotypes partially replaced the baseline peripheral repertoire then decayed over months, with no apparent association between persistence and response. Generalizability was limited because the cohort was highly selected, with more treatment-naive, never-smoker and oncogene-addicted patients included than is typical. The study protocol defined all tumor marker inferences as exploratory.

The receptor's source is a person aged 25 to 80 with non-small cell lung cancer. The chain is encoded by TRBV4-3 joined to TRBJ1-1; TRBD1 agrees with 8 junctional bases. The sequencing used blood, collected at baseline. The CDR3 amino acid sequence is: CASSQIIGQGAGRNTEAFF. The nucleotide sequence reads TGCGCCAGCAGCCAAATCATAGGGCAGGGGGCGGGGAGGAACACTGAAGCTTTCTTT.